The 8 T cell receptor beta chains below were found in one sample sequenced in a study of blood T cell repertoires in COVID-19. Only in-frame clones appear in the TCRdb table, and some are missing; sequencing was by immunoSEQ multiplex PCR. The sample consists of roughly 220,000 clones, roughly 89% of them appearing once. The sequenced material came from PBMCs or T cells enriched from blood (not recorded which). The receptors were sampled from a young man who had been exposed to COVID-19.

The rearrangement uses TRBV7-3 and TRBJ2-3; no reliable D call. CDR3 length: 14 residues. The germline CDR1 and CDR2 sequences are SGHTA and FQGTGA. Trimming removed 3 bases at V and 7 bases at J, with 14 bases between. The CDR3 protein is CASSFAWPTNTQYF. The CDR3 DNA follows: TGTGCCAGCAGCTTCGCCTGGCCAACTAATACGCAGTATTTT.

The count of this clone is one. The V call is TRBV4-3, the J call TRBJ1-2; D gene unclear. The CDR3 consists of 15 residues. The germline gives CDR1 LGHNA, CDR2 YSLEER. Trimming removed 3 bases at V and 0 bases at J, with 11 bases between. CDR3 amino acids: CASSQFTGTNYGYTF. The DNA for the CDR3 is TGCGCCAGCAGCCAGTTTACGGGTACTAACTATGGCTACACCTTC.

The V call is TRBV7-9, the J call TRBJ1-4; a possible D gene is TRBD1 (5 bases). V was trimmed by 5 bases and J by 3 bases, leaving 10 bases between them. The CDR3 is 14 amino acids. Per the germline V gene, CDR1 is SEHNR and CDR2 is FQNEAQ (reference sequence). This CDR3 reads CASSVGTANEKLFF. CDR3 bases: TGTGCCAGCAGCGTCGGGACTGCTAATGAAAAACTGTTTTTT.

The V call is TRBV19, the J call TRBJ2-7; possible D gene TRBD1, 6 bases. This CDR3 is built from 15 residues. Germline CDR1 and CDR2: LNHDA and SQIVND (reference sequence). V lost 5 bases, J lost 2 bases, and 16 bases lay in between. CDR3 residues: CASSQGPDSPYEQYF. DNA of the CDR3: TGTGCCAGTAGTCAAGGGCCGGACAGCCCCTACGAGCAGTACTTC.

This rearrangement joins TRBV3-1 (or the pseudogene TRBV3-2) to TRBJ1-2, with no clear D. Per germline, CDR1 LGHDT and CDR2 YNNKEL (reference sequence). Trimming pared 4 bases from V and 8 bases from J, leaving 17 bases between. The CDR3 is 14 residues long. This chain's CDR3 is CASSREGAAQGYTF. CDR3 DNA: TGTGCCAGCAGCCGAGAGGGAGCCGCCCAGGGCTACACCTTC.

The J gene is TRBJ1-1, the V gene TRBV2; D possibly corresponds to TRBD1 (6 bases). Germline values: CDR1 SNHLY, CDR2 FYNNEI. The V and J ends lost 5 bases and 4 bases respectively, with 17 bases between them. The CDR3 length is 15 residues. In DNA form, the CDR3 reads TGTGCCAGCAGTCATACCCGTGGGGGCCCCACTGAAGCTTTCTTT. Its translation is CASSHTRGGPTEAFF. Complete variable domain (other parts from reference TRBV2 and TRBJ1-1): EPEVTQTPSHQVTQMGQEVILRCVPISNHLYFYWYRQILGQKVEFLVSFYNNEISEKSEIFDDQFSVERPDGSNFTLKIRSTKLEDSAMYFCASSHTRGGPTEAFFGQGTRLTVV.

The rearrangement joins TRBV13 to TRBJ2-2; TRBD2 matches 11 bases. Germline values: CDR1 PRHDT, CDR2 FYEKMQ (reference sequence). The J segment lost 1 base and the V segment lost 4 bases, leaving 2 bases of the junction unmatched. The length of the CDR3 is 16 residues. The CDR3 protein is CASSWGTSGNTGELFF. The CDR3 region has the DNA TGTGCCAGCAGCTGGGGGACTAGCGGGAACACCGGGGAGCTGTTTTTT.

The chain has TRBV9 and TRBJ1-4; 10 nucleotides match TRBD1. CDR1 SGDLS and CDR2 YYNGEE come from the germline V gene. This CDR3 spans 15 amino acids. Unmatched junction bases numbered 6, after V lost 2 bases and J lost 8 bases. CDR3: CASSVGQGVWEKLFF. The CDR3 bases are TGTGCCAGCAGCGTCGGACAGGGGGTTTGGGAAAAACTGTTTTTT.